The T cell receptor beta chain described here comes from a study of T cells in Graves' hyperthyroidism and ophthalmopathy. No progression to ophthalmopathy during 18 months of follow-up defined stable disease. TCR beta CDR3 sequences were amplified from RNA transcripts. RT-PCR in the first round (using the HTBI primer set) targeted the TCR CDR3. TCRdb re-called the multiplex PCR reads with MiXCR, one entry per CDR3 protein. The repertoire holds a few hundred thousand distinct CDR3 sequences, with less than 20% as singletons. In germline, CDR1 is MNHNS, CDR2 SASEGT. The CDR3 is 14 residues long. J was trimmed by 6 bases and V by 6 bases; bases with no gene match: 5. This clonotype was counted many times.

The specimen was blood. This chain links TRBV6-1 with TRBJ1-4; 9 positions agree with TRBD1. The source is a woman in her twenties or thirties with Graves' hyperthyroidism. The CDR3 loop reads CASSFRTGDEKLFF. CDR3 DNA sequence: TGTGCCAGCAGCTTTAGGACAGGGGATGAAAAACTGTTTTTT.